Listed below are T cell receptor beta chains from one sample, sequenced in a study of technical replicates of blood from four donors. Libraries were prepared by immunoSEQ multiplex PCR; TCRdb keeps only in-frame clonotypes and omits some of them. The data show nearly 70,000 clones, 92% seen once. The sequenced material came from T cells isolated from PBMCs. The receptor source for this set is a human donor in good health. The CDR3 runs from the conserved cysteine through the conserved F or W.

v_call: TRBV30
j_call: TRBJ1-1
cdr3_aa: CAWSDSQFWTEAFF

v_call: TRBV30
j_call: TRBJ1-3
cdr3_aa: CAWGGDSGNTIYF

v_call: TRBV7-9
j_call: TRBJ1-5
cdr3_aa: CASSPNSGLSNQPQHF

v_call: TRBV11-3
j_call: TRBJ2-3
cdr3_aa: CASSLLAHTDTQYF

v_call: TRBV6-6
j_call: TRBJ2-1
cdr3_aa: CASSRRDRGNNEQFF

v_call: TRBV7-2
j_call: TRBJ2-7
cdr3_aa: CASSSPGQRFYEQYF

v_call: TRBV27
j_call: -
cdr3_aa: CASSLGQTRYEQYF

v_call: TRBV4-2
j_call: TRBJ2-7
cdr3_aa: CASSQEAGVREQYF

v_call: TRBV5-4
j_call: TRBJ2-5
cdr3_aa: CASSPQGETQYF

v_call: TRBV4-1
j_call: TRBJ2-1
cdr3_aa: CASSQGRASGRGNEQFF

v_call: TRBV11-3
j_call: TRBJ2-1
cdr3_aa: CASSFTDNNEQFF

v_call: TRBV28
j_call: TRBJ1-4
cdr3_aa: CASSLWTGGTNEKLFF

v_call: TRBV29-1
j_call: TRBJ2-5
cdr3_aa: CSVDLTGGETQYF

v_call: TRBV29-1
j_call: TRBJ2-7
cdr3_aa: CSVAGYQLAGRAAYEQYF

v_call: TRBV5-1
j_call: TRBJ2-5
cdr3_aa: CASSSLGQGETQYF

v_call: TRBV25-1
j_call: TRBJ2-1
cdr3_aa: CATGLAPDEQFF

v_call: TRBV11-2
j_call: TRBJ2-7
cdr3_aa: CASSHIRGRNHEQYF

v_call: TRBV19
j_call: TRBJ1-4
cdr3_aa: CASKGAAATNEKLFF

v_call: TRBV19
j_call: TRBJ1-1
cdr3_aa: CASTRYREDTEAFF

v_call: TRBV30
j_call: TRBJ2-1
cdr3_aa: CAWSSTSVAYNEQFF

v_call: TRBV19
j_call: TRBJ2-5
cdr3_aa: CASSTLSTGGETQYF

v_call: TRBV28
j_call: TRBJ2-2
cdr3_aa: CASSFSRLAGTGELFF

v_call: TRBV6-5
j_call: TRBJ1-2
cdr3_aa: CASSLTRDRGGYTF

v_call: TRBV14
j_call: TRBJ1-2
cdr3_aa: CASSLAGTVFGYTF

v_call: TRBV30
j_call: TRBJ2-1
cdr3_aa: CAWSLGGGLNEQFF

v_call: TRBV9
j_call: TRBJ2-2
cdr3_aa: CASSVGWTSGRPFLGGELFF

v_call: TRBV6-5
j_call: TRBJ2-1
cdr3_aa: CASSETRPLAREQFF

v_call: TRBV7-8
j_call: TRBJ2-2
cdr3_aa: CASSVQVGGSGELFF

v_call: TRBV30
j_call: TRBJ1-2
cdr3_aa: CAWSIATLLHGYTF

v_call: TRBV4-2
j_call: TRBJ2-2
cdr3_aa: CASSQAPGGTGELFF